This is a list of T cell receptor beta chains from one sample in a study of cytomegalovirus exposure and HLA in healthy donors. Profiled with immunoSEQ multiplex PCR; TCRdb holds only in-frame clones, not every one. This table has about 310,000 clones, approximately 85% appearing once. Sequencing input: PBMCs. Receptors were obtained from a man aged 30-40 years in good health and CMV-seronegative. CDR3s include the opening cysteine and the closing phenylalanine or tryptophan. A D gene is named only where the DNA matches it firmly. Part of the rows lack a size; the others show once, few, many or a class for expanded clones.

j_call clone_size v_call d_call cdr3_aa cdr3_nt
TRBJ1-3 . TRBV5-1 . CASSLAPQISSGNTIYF TGCGCCAGCAGCTTGGCCCCACAGATAAGCTCTGGAAACACCATATATTTT
TRBJ1-1 . TRBV5-1 . CASSLAEGDGAFF TGCGCCAGCAGCTTGGCCGAGGGGGATGGGGCTTTCTTT
TRBJ1-2 . TRBV15 TRBD1 CATSRDRGQGVGYTF TGTGCCACCAGCAGAGATAGGGGACAGGGGGTTGGCTACACCTTC
TRBJ2-2 . TRBV6-4 . CASSDVYTGELFF TGTGCCAGCAGTGACGTATACACCGGGGAGCTGTTTTTT
TRBJ1-2 . TRBV4-1 TRBD1 CASSQTPGQGNYGYTF TGCGCCAGCAGCCAAACCCCGGGACAGGGGAACTATGGCTACACCTTC
TRBJ1-5 few TRBV30 TRBD1 CAWTGQGAQPQHF TGTGCCTGGACAGGACAGGGGGCTCAGCCCCAGCATTTT
TRBJ2-7 . TRBV4-3 . CASSQVLQGREQYF TGCGCCAGCAGCCAAGTCCTGCAGGGTCGAGAGCAGTACTTC
TRBJ2-1 . TRBV6-6 TRBD1 CASTPGQGAYEQFF TGTGCCAGCACCCCGGGACAGGGGGCATATGAGCAGTTCTTC
TRBJ2-2 . TRBV7-2 . CASSLSPPGVTGELFF TGTGCCAGCAGCTTATCCCCACCGGGGGTCACCGGGGAGCTGTTTTTT
TRBJ1-4 . TRBV15 TRBD1 CATSRATGGRGEKLFF TGTGCCACCAGCAGAGCGACAGGGGGCAGGGGTGAAAAACTGTTTTTT
TRBJ2-3 . TRBV6-5 TRBD1 CASRDRGLVFNTQYF TGTGCCAGCAGGGACAGGGGGCTTGTATTTAATACGCAGTATTTT
TRBJ1-1 . TRBV10-1 TRBD1 CASSESPTGEAFF TGCGCCAGCAGTGAGTCTCCGACAGGGGAAGCTTTCTTT
TRBJ1-1 . TRBV19 . CASSIDAHQGTMNTEAFF TGTGCCAGTAGTATCGACGCACACCAGGGGACAATGAACACTGAAGCTTTCTTT
TRBJ2-1 . TRBV27 TRBD2 CASSLGGRDEQFF TGTGCCAGCAGTTTAGGCGGGAGGGATGAGCAGTTCTTC
TRBJ1-1 . TRBV7-6 . CASSPQQGGTEAFF TGTGCCAGCAGCCCCCAGCAGGGAGGGACTGAAGCTTTCTTT
TRBJ1-6 once TRBV5-1 . CASSYTVMRDNSPLHF TGCGCCAGCAGCTATACGGTCATGAGGGATAATTCACCCCTCCACTTT
TRBJ2-7 . TRBV6-6 TRBD2 CASSAGTRYEQYF TGTGCCAGCAGTGCCGGGACTAGGTATGAGCAGTACTTC
TRBJ2-7 . TRBV6-6 TRBD1 CASSGQGLDEQYF TGTGCCAGCAGCGGACAGGGGCTCGACGAGCAGTACTTC
TRBJ1-1 . TRBV12-1 . CASSFGTGQVLRNTEAFF TGTGCCAGCAGCTTTGGGACGGGACAGGTCCTTCGGAACACTGAAGCTTTCTTT
TRBJ2-7 . TRBV4-2 TRBD2 CASSPSATSGGILSYEQYF TGTGCCAGCAGCCCCTCAGCGACTAGCGGGGGAATCCTCTCCTACGAGCAGTACTTC